A single sample gave rise to the 31 T cell receptor beta chains below, sequenced in a study of monozygotic twins with inflammatory bowel disease. Each CDR3 protein gets one entry in TCRdb, which reprocessed the 5' RACE reads and gives no DNA. In all, the sample yields 330,000 or so distinct CDR3 sequences. Sequenced material: blood. The receptors were sampled from a human donor with ulcerative colitis or Crohn's disease, or a healthy co-twin of an affected twin (not recorded which).

This rearrangement joins TRBV2 to TRBJ1-1. The CDR3 sequence is 13 residues long. Germline CDR1 SNHLY, CDR2 FYNNEI. The CDR3 spells CASQPRVWGEAFF.

V usage is TRBV18 and J usage is TRBJ1-6. Germline V gene data show CDR1 as KGHSH and CDR2 as LQKENI. This CDR3 comprises 14 residues. The CDR3 protein is CASSNQAYNSPLHF.

The CDR3 sequence is CASSGDSQGRADTQYF. The genes are TRBV5-1 and TRBJ2-3; the TCRdb D gene call, TRBD2, has no DNA to confirm it. The germline V gene encodes CDR1 SGHRS and CDR2 YFSETQ. CDR3 length: 16 amino acids.

V is TRBV4-1 and J is TRBJ1-1. Germline values: CDR1 MGHRA, CDR2 YSYEKL. This CDR3 has 12 residues. The CDR3 loop is CASSQDRVEAFF.

The genes are TRBV7-2 and TRBJ2-7; TCRdb indicates TRBD1, and absent DNA this call remains unverified. The CDR3 runs to 14 residues. Germline V gene sequence: CDR1 SGHTA, CDR2 FQGNSA. CDR3 residues: CASSLGRDHYEQYF.

This chain uses TRBV10-1 with TRBJ2-1; without DNA, the TCRdb call of TRBD2 cannot be checked. CDR1 WNHNN and CDR2 SYGVQD come from the germline V gene (reference sequence). CDR3 length: 18 residues. CDR3 sequence reads: CASSELGLAGSSYNEQFF.

The gene calls are TRBV5-1 and TRBJ2-7. Germline values: CDR1 SGHRS, CDR2 YFSETQ. The CDR3 spans 12 residues. The CDR3 spells CASSSQSHEQYF.

The rearrangement links TRBV12-3 or TRBV12-4 to TRBJ2-1; TCRdb's D call, TRBD1, is unchecked because there is no DNA. This CDR3 is built from 16 residues. The CDR3 spells CASSLSRRGQFRGQFF.

The V call is TRBV2, the J call TRBJ2-3; the D call from TCRdb, TRBD2, cannot be confirmed without DNA. The CDR3 totals 15 residues. CDR1 is SNHLY, CDR2 FYNNEI, per germline. This chain's CDR3 is CASSVLLEAEDTQYF.

V and J are TRBV27 and TRBJ2-1; TCRdb indicates TRBD2, and absent DNA this call remains unverified. Germline assignment: CDR1 MNHEY and CDR2 SMNVEV (reference sequence). The CDR3 is 15 amino acids. The CDR3 loop is CASRTGTSGPNEQFF.

The CDR3 region is CASGRGNEQFF. The V and J genes are TRBV19 and TRBJ2-1. The CDR3 is 11 residues long. Looked up from germline, CDR1 is LNHDA and CDR2 is SQIVND (reference sequence).

The chain employs TRBV5-4 and TRBJ2-7; TCRdb's assignment of TRBD1 cannot be checked, as there is no DNA. Germline V gene lookup returns CDR1 SGHNT and CDR2 YYREEE (reference sequence). The CDR3 extends over 16 amino acids. CDR3 residues: CASSAGSGGPSYEQYF. Supplemented by reference TRBV5-4 and TRBJ2-7, the full variable domain reads ETGVTQSPTHLIKTRGQQVTLRCSSQSGHNTVSWYQQALGQGPQFIFQYYREEENGRGNFPPRFSGLQFPNYSSELNVNALELDDSALYLCASSAGSGGPSYEQYFGPGTRLTVT.

J is TRBJ2-1 and V is TRBV24-1; TCRdb names TRBD2, which stays unverified in the absence of DNA. The CDR3 totals 17 residues. CDR1 is KGHDR, CDR2 SFDVKD, per germline. The CDR3 spells CATSDKSGGVLYNEQFF.

This chain's CDR3 is CASSYVNSPLHF. The V call is TRBV6-5, the J call TRBJ1-6. The CDR3 runs 12 residues. CDR1 is MNHEY and CDR2 is SVGAGI in the germline V gene.

The chain joins TRBV3-1 to TRBJ1-1; lacking DNA, the TRBD1 call made by TCRdb goes unchecked. The CDR3 is made up of 16 amino acids. Germline CDR1 is LGHDT and CDR2 is YNNKEL (reference sequence). The CDR3 loop is CASSQSVISGFSKAFF.

V gene TRBV2 combines with J gene TRBJ1-4; TCRdb lists TRBD1, though no DNA is available to test this call. Germline loops: CDR1 SNHLY, CDR2 FYNNEI. This CDR3 spans 13 amino acids. This CDR3 reads CASNNRALEKLFF. The variable domain in full, completed from reference TRBV2 and TRBJ1-4, reads EPEVTQTPSHQVTQMGQEVILRCVPISNHLYFYWYRQILGQKVEFLVSFYNNEISEKSEIFDDQFSVERPDGSNFTLKIRSTKLEDSAMYFCASNNRALEKLFFGSGTQLSVL.

This chain uses TRBV5-1 with TRBJ2-1. Germline CDR1 and CDR2: SGHRS and YFSETQ. The CDR3 runs 15 residues. CDR3 amino acids: CASSIGLSSYNEQFF.

The chain is built from TRBV5-5 and TRBJ2-3; TCRdb outputs TRBD1, but without DNA this stays unchecked. This CDR3 region has 13 residues. Germline loops: CDR1 SGHKS, CDR2 YYEKEE (reference sequence). The CDR3 is CASSSAGPDTQYF.

V is TRBV20-1 and J is TRBJ2-1; lacking DNA, the TRBD1 call made by TCRdb goes unchecked. The length of the CDR3 is 21 residues. Per the germline V gene, CDR1 is DFQATT and CDR2 is SNEGSKA (reference sequence). The CDR3 spells CSARDTGRANGALTSYNEQFF.

The chain uses TRBV2 and TRBJ2-3. The germline gives CDR1 SNHLY, CDR2 FYNNEI. The CDR3 runs 14 residues. The CDR3: CASRERIMTDTQYF.

The V call is TRBV27, the J call TRBJ2-2; TCRdb outputs TRBD1, but without DNA this stays unchecked. Germline-derived CDR1 and CDR2 are MNHEY and SMNVEV (reference sequence). The CDR3 length is 16 residues. CDR3 protein: CASSLQPGSGVEELFF.

This sequence joins TRBV20-1 and TRBJ1-4; the TCRdb D gene call, TRBD1, has no DNA to confirm it. Germline V gene sequence: CDR1 DFQATT, CDR2 SNEGSKA (reference sequence). CDR3 length: 13 amino acids. The CDR3 sequence: CSAASAGVEKLFF.

This sequence joins TRBV30 and TRBJ1-6. Germline lookup yields CDR1 GTSNPN and CDR2 SVGIG (reference sequence). The CDR3 spans 14 residues. The CDR3 loop reads CAWRVGTPTSPLHF.

The chain carries TRBV10-3 and TRBJ2-7; the D call of TRBD1 rests on TCRdb alone, since no DNA is present to check it. This CDR3 contains 16 residues. Germline values: CDR1 ENHRY, CDR2 SYGVKD. The chain's CDR3 is CAVAGTGGVSSYEQYF.

The chain uses TRBV5-6 and TRBJ2-7; TCRdb picks TRBD1, but there is no DNA to check that call. The germline V gene encodes CDR1 SGHDT and CDR2 YYEEEE. The CDR3 length is 15 residues. The CDR3 region is CASSSLTSRVYEQYF.

This chain uses TRBV19 with TRBJ2-1. Germline V gene data show CDR1 as LNHDA and CDR2 as SQIVND (reference sequence). The CDR3 runs 18 residues. This chain's CDR3 is CASSIKAVGTSSYNEQFF.

V usage is TRBV20-1 and J usage is TRBJ2-4. CDR3 length equals 13 residues. The germline V gene has CDR1 DFQATT and CDR2 SNEGSKA (reference sequence). The CDR3 spells CSATTRAKNIQYF.

V gene TRBV5-4 combines with J gene TRBJ1-1; the TCRdb D gene call, TRBD1, has no DNA to confirm it. The CDR3 is 13 amino acids. Germline loops: CDR1 SGHNT, CDR2 YYREEE (reference sequence). CDR3 residues: CASSSQGYTEAFF.

This chain joins TRBV2 and TRBJ2-7; TCRdb returns TRBD2, unconfirmable since there is no DNA. This CDR3 comprises 13 residues. Germline CDR1 SNHLY, CDR2 FYNNEI. The CDR3 loop reads CASRRLAGREQYF. Full variable domain (rest looked up from reference TRBV2 and TRBJ2-7): EPEVTQTPSHQVTQMGQEVILRCVPISNHLYFYWYRQILGQKVEFLVSFYNNEISEKSEIFDDQFSVERPDGSNFTLKIRSTKLEDSAMYFCASRRLAGREQYFGPGTRLTVT.

Here the CDR3 reads CASSQEPRGSSYNEQFF. This chain links TRBV3-1 with TRBJ2-1; the D call of TRBD1 rests on TCRdb alone, since no DNA is present to check it. This CDR3 is 17 amino acids long. Germline loops: CDR1 LGHDT, CDR2 YNNKEL (reference sequence).

The V and J genes are TRBV12-3 or TRBV12-4 and TRBJ2-5. This CDR3 comprises 12 residues. The chain's CDR3 is CASSLTRKTQYF.